A selection of T cell receptor beta chains follows, all from one sample in a study of T-cell memory formation after mild COVID-19. TCRdb redid the calling of the 5' RACE reads with MiXCR, one entry per CDR3 protein. The repertoire consists of about 320,000 distinct CDR3 sequences, with around an eighth occurring once and the leading ten covering around 20%. The sample consisted of PBMCs or a T cell subset sorted from them (not recorded which). All receptors derive from a man between 18 and 35 years old who had mild COVID-19 (a few samples of this study predate the infection). Cell type and time point are not known. CDR3s include the opening cysteine and the closing phenylalanine or tryptophan. The order of the fields is clone size, J gene, V gene, D gene, CDR3 protein, CDR3 DNA. The D gene is left open where the match is weak. Part of the rows lack a size; the others show once, few, many or a class for expanded clones.

many | TRBJ2-1 | TRBV4-1 | TRBD2 | CASSQRAGTNEQFF | TGCGCCAGCAGCCAACGAGCGGGGACTAATGAGCAGTTCTTC
- | TRBJ1-1 | TRBV6-5 | - | CASSHGGGMNTEAFF | TGTGCCAGCAGTCACGGGGGGGGTATGAACACTGAAGCTTTCTTT
- | TRBJ1-4 | TRBV4-1 | TRBD1 | CASSHPGQGARANEKLFF | TGCGCCAGCAGCCATCCGGGACAGGGGGCTCGGGCTAATGAAAAACTGTTTTTT
- | TRBJ1-2 | TRBV6-5 | - | CASSYSGTVDYGYTF | TGTGCCAGCAGTTACTCCGGCACGGTTGACTATGGCTACACCTTC
- | TRBJ1-6 | TRBV5-4 | - | CASSLLGADSPLHF | TGTGCCAGCAGCTTGCTAGGGGCGGATTCACCCCTCCACTTT
- | TRBJ2-7 | TRBV12-3/TRBV12-4 | - | CASSLALMGEQYF | TGTGCCAGCAGTTTGGCCCTAATGGGGGAGCAGTACTTC
- | TRBJ2-2 | TRBV7-3 | TRBD2 | CASSQSGTSGTGELFF | TGTGCCAGCAGCCAGTCCGGGACTAGCGGGACCGGGGAGCTGTTTTTT
few | TRBJ2-3 | TRBV5-1 | - | CASSLVQLGTDTQYF | TGCGCCAGCAGCTTGGTCCAGTTAGGTACAGATACGCAGTATTTT
few | TRBJ1-5 | TRBV29-1 | - | CSVGGNNQPQHF | TGCAGCGTTGGAGGGAACAATCAGCCCCAGCATTTT
- | TRBJ2-2 | TRBV7-2 | - | CASSLNPGRGTGELFF | TGTGCCAGCAGCTTAAATCCGGGAAGGGGCACCGGGGAGCTGTTTTTT